The rows below give T cell receptor beta chains drawn from one sample of a study of T cells after posttransplantation cyclophosphamide. The data were produced by immunoSEQ multiplex PCR, yet TCRdb's version contains in-frame clones alone and is incomplete. Of more than 30,000 clones listed, over 80% are singletons. The specimen was naive CD4+ T cells sorted from PBMCs. The receptors were sampled from a woman aged 60-75 years in good health, CMV-negative, and a related stem cell transplant donor. Both conserved end residues are part of each CDR3. Fields, in order: D gene, J gene, V gene, clone size, CDR3 protein, CDR3 DNA. D genes are given only for firm matches. Clone size appears in some rows only: once, few, many, or a class for an expanded clone.

>TRBD2|TRBJ2-3|TRBV7-3|.
CASSGRRGGLGGPSTDTQYF
TGTGCCAGCAGCGGCCGGCGTGGGGGACTAGGAGGGCCTAGCACAGATACGCAGTATTTT
>TRBD2|TRBJ2-7|TRBV5-4|.
CASSLSRGGPYEQYF
TGTGCCAGCAGCTTGTCTCGCGGGGGGCCCTACGAGCAGTACTTC
>TRBD1|TRBJ1-2|TRBV11-2|.
CASSTGQGNGYTF
TGTGCCAGCAGCACCGGACAGGGCAATGGCTACACCTTC
>.|TRBJ1-4|TRBV9|.
CASSARGGLNEKLFF
TGTGCCAGCAGCGCCCGTGGGGGCCTTAATGAAAAACTGTTTTTT
>TRBD2|TRBJ2-2|TRBV27|once
CASSSLGLAGGPITGELFF
TGTGCCAGCAGTTCATTAGGACTAGCGGGAGGCCCGATTACCGGGGAGCTGTTTTTT
>TRBD2|TRBJ2-3|TRBV29-1|.
CSVDSSSGGARTDTQYF
TGCAGCGTTGATAGCAGTAGCGGGGGGGCCCGTACAGATACGCAGTATTTT
>.|TRBJ1-1|TRBV4-3|.
CASSPSVDRNTEAFF
TGCGCCAGCAGCCCCTCTGTGGACAGGAACACTGAAGCTTTCTTT
>TRBD2|TRBJ2-1|TRBV4-1|.
CASSPHPERPLGGEQFF
TGCGCCAGCAGCCCGCACCCTGAAAGGCCCCTCGGGGGGGAGCAGTTCTTC
>TRBD2|TRBJ2-7|TRBV19|.
CASSIGTSGRRQQYF
TGTGCCAGTAGTATAGGGACTAGCGGGAGGCGACAGCAGTACTTC
>.|TRBJ2-7|TRBV5-4|.
CASSLVGREAYEQYF
TGTGCCAGCAGCTTGGTCGGCAGGGAGGCCTACGAGCAGTACTTC
>TRBD1|TRBJ1-5|TRBV4-3|.
CASSQDTGGGQPQHF
TGCGCCAGCAGCCAAGATACAGGGGGGGGTCAGCCCCAGCATTTT
>.|TRBJ1-1|TRBV30|.
CAWSISQVKGFF
TGTGCCTGGAGTATTTCACAGGTTAAAGGTTTCTTT
>TRBD1|TRBJ1-1|TRBV7-8|.
CASSLLTGGFKRIPTEAFF
TGTGCCAGCAGCTTACTGACAGGGGGCTTTAAGCGAATCCCCACTGAAGCTTTCTTT
>TRBD2|TRBJ2-3|TRBV7-3|few
CASSLMDPRDYKDTQYF
TGTGCCAGCAGTCTAATGGATCCAAGGGACTACAAGGATACGCAGTATTTT
>.|TRBJ2-3|TRBV5-1|.
CASSLTGRGVTDTQYF
TGCGCCAGCAGCCTGACGGGGAGGGGGGTCACAGATACGCAGTATTTT
>TRBD1|TRBJ1-2|TRBV19|.
CASTFDRAGYTF
TGTGCCAGTACCTTCGACAGGGCTGGCTACACCTTC
>TRBD1|TRBJ2-5|TRBV6-1|.
CASRLRGQGPETQYF
TGTGCCAGCAGGTTGCGGGGACAGGGCCCTGAGACCCAGTACTTC
>.|TRBJ2-3|TRBV10-3|.
CAIGAERTDTQYF
TGTGCCATCGGGGCGGAGCGCACAGATACGCAGTATTTT
>TRBD2|TRBJ2-7|TRBV5-1|.
CASRLAGSHEQYF
TGCGCCAGCAGACTAGCGGGAAGCCACGAGCAGTACTTC
>TRBD2|TRBJ2-7|TRBV5-6|.
CASSSQRGEYEQYF
TGTGCCAGCAGCTCCCAGCGGGGGGAATACGAGCAGTACTTC
>.|TRBJ2-3|TRBV27|.
CASGWAPLRGTDTQYF
TGTGCCAGCGGCTGGGCGCCCCTCAGGGGCACAGATACGCAGTATTTT
>.|TRBJ1-2|TRBV27|.
CASSRSGVYGYTF
TGTGCCAGCAGCCGGTCGGGGGTCTATGGCTACACCTTC
>.|TRBJ1-1|TRBV12-5|.
CASFRANTEAFF
TGTGCTAGTTTTCGAGCGAACACTGAAGCTTTCTTT
>TRBD1|TRBJ1-2|TRBV19|few
CASSMQGGPYGYTF
TGTGCCAGTAGTATGCAGGGGGGCCCTTATGGCTACACCTTC
>TRBD2|TRBJ2-4|TRBV6-5|.
CASSSAGAGKNIQYF
TGTGCCAGCAGTTCCGCGGGAGCGGGCAAAAACATTCAGTACTTC
>TRBD2|TRBJ2-3|TRBV7-3|once
CASSPSSGVDTQYF
TGTGCCAGCAGCCCCTCTAGCGGGGTAGATACGCAGTATTTT
>TRBD2|TRBJ2-1|TRBV7-2|.
CASSQLAAPWNEQFF
TGTGCCAGCAGCCAACTAGCGGCGCCTTGGAATGAGCAGTTCTTC
>.|TRBJ1-4|TRBV4-3|.
CASSQESVPNEKLFF
TGCGCCAGCAGCCAAGAATCAGTTCCTAATGAAAAACTGTTTTTT
>.|TRBJ1-6|TRBV6-5|.
CASSYSVRGGSPLHF
TGTGCCAGCAGTTACTCTGTCAGGGGCGGGTCACCCCTCCACTTT
>.|TRBJ2-1|TRBV6-5|.
CASSYSRGGINEQFF
TGTGCCAGCAGTTACTCTAGGGGGGGGATAAATGAGCAGTTCTTC
>.|TRBJ2-1|TRBV4-1|.
CASTHVGGGLREQFF
TGCGCCAGCACCCACGTAGGGGGGGGGCTCCGTGAGCAGTTCTTC
>TRBD2|TRBJ2-1|TRBV27|.
CASRGRDYRYNEQFF
TGTGCCAGCAGAGGCCGGGACTATAGATACAATGAGCAGTTCTTC
>.|TRBJ2-1|TRBV18|.
CASSPNGGGYNEQFF
TGTGCCAGCTCACCAAACGGGGGAGGCTACAATGAGCAGTTCTTC
>.|TRBJ2-5|TRBV5-1|.
CASSFGGGVETQYF
TGCGCCAGCAGCTTTGGTGGCGGGGTAGAGACCCAGTACTTC
>.|TRBJ1-2|TRBV7-2|once
CASNRGGEYGYTF
TGTGCCAGCAACCGGGGGGGAGAGTATGGCTACACCTTC
>TRBD2|TRBJ2-1|TRBV27|.
CASSGAGGQVNEQFF
TGTGCCAGCAGTGGAGCGGGAGGGCAAGTGAATGAGCAGTTCTTC
>TRBD2|TRBJ2-1|TRBV7-2|.
CASSLGLAGGRNEQFF
TGTGCCAGCAGCTTAGGACTAGCGGGGGGGCGGAATGAGCAGTTCTTC
>TRBD1|TRBJ1-4|TRBV2|few
CASSDHRGTNEKLFF
TGTGCCAGCAGTGACCACAGGGGAACTAATGAAAAACTGTTTTTT
>.|TRBJ1-6|TRBV6-6|.
CASSNRGPNSPLHF
TGTGCCAGCAGTAACCGGGGTCCTAATTCACCCCTCCACTTT
>TRBD2|TRBJ2-7|TRBV5-1|.
CASSPTSGGTYEQYF
TGCGCCAGCAGCCCTACTAGCGGGGGAACCTACGAGCAGTACTTC
>.|TRBJ1-1|TRBV10-3|.
CAISGHEGNTEAFF
TGTGCCATCAGTGGTCACGAGGGCAACACTGAAGCTTTCTTT